The 5 T cell receptor beta chains reported below all come from one sample, sequenced in a study of CD8+CD57+ T cells in acquired aplastic anemia. Researchers used genomic DNA as the template to profile TCR beta VDJ and CDR3. TCRdb used MiXCR to reprocess the reads, holding one entry per CDR3 protein. This table has about 190,000 distinct CDR3 sequences, approximately 52% appearing once. Sequences were obtained from sorted CD4+, CD8+, or CD8+CD57+ T cells (not recorded which) from PBMCs. These receptors were collected from a human donor in good health, serving as a control.

The rearrangement uses TRBV7-9 and TRBJ1-1; possibly TRBD1 for D (6 bases). From germline, CDR1 is SEHNR and CDR2 FQNEAQ (reference sequence). This CDR3 region has 12 residues. Trimming cost V 7 bases and J 4 bases, with 10 bases left between them. In DNA form, the CDR3 reads TGTGCCAGCAAAACAGGGACCACTGAAGCTTTCTTT. This codes for CASKTGTTEAFF.

This rearrangement joins TRBV20-1 to TRBJ1-1; 8 bases fit TRBD1. J lost 1 base, V lost 5 bases, and 0 bases had no gene match. The CDR3 has 12 amino acids. Germline V gene sequence: CDR1 DFQATT, CDR2 SNEGSKA (reference sequence). CDR3 nucleotides: TGCAGTGCTGACAGGGGGAACACTGAAGCTTTCTTT. Its translation is CSADRGNTEAFF.

Of note for this clonotype: This sequence may be a read error, since a much larger clone differs from it by one base. The chain is built from TRBV3-1 and TRBJ2-7; the D is unclear. The CDR3 totals 16 residues. The germline CDR1 and CDR2 sequences are LGHDT and YNNKEL (reference sequence). The chain's CDR3 is CASSQDGSGKSYERYF. The DNA for the CDR3 is TGTGCCAGCAGCCAAGATGGGTCCGGCAAATCCTACGAGCGGTACTTC.

J is TRBJ2-3 and V is TRBV6-2 or TRBV6-3, with D possibly being TRBD1 (6 bases). CDR3 length equals 14 residues. The germline V gene encodes CDR1 MNHEY and CDR2 SVGEGT. The ends were cut back, 6 bases at V and 1 base at J, with 11 bases in the middle. CDR3 region: CASSQGLCTDTQYF. The CDR3 nucleotides read TGTGCCAGCAGCCAGGGGTTATGCACAGATACGCAGTATTTT.

The chain is built from TRBV6-5 and TRBJ1-1; D gene uncertain. The CDR3 length is 15 residues. V lost 2 bases, J lost 6 bases, and 16 bases lay in between. CDR1 MNHEY and CDR2 SVGAGI come from the germline V gene. This chain's CDR3 is CASSYQMTMGAEAFF. The CDR3 DNA follows: TGTGCCAGCAGTTACCAGATGACTATGGGTGCTGAAGCTTTCTTT.